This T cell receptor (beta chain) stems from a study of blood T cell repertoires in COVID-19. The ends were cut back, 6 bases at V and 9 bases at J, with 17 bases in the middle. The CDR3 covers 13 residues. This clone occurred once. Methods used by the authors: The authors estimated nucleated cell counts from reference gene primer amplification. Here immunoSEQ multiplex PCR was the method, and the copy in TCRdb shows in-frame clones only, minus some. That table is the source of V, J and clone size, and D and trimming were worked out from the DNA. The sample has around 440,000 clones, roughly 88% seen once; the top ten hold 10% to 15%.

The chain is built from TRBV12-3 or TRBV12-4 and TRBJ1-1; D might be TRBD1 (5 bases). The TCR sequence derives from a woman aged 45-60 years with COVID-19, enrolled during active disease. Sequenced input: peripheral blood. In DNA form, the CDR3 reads TGTGCCAGCAGCCGGGGAGGGGCAGGCCAAGCTTTCTTT. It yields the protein CASSRGGAGQAFF.